Each of the 20 T cell receptor beta chains below was sequenced from the same sample in a study of T cell repertoires in aging, cancer and after chemotherapy. TCR beta rearrangements were amplified from peripheral blood genomic DNA. Multiplex touch-down PCR with TRB-A/B primers amplified rearranged V-D-J TRB sequences. TCRdb re-analysed the multiplex PCR reads in MiXCR, keeping a single row per CDR3 protein. In the table there are around 11,000 distinct CDR3 sequences, 40% to 45% of which are singletons. Input material: blood. These receptors all stem from a human donor in good health.

This clonotype occurred a few times. The chain employs TRBV5-6 and TRBJ2-2; unclear D gene. CDR1 is SGHDT, CDR2 YYEEEE, per germline. This CDR3 contains 15 residues. V was cut by 3 bases and J by 4 bases, with 13 bases left in between. Written as DNA, the CDR3 is TGTGCCAGCAGCTCAGGTTCGTGGAGCACCGGGGAGCTGTTTTTT. Protein: CASSSGSWSTGELFF.

V is TRBV27 and J is TRBJ2-1; 9 bases map to TRBD1. Germline V CDR1 and CDR2: MNHEY, SMNVEV (reference sequence). This CDR3 spans 16 amino acids. After removal of 10 bases from V and 0 bases from J, the junction contained 10 bases not matched to a gene. The CDR3 DNA sequence: TGTGCCACCCGGACAGGGGCCCTGAGCTCCTACAATGAGCAGTTCTTC. Its translation: CATRTGALSSYNEQFF.

In this sample, this clonotype turned up a few times. The chain links TRBV10-2 to TRBJ1-4; tentative D call: TRBD1 (5 bases). This CDR3 is 13 amino acids long. Trimming took 7 bases from V and 2 from J, leaving 8 bases between them. The germline V gene has CDR1 WSHSY and CDR2 SAAADI. The CDR3 bases are TGCGCCAGCACCGGGGGGACTAATGAAAAACTGTTTTTT. Its translation: CASTGGTNEKLFF.

This chain links TRBV4-1 with TRBJ1-2, with a tentative D call TRBD1 (5 bases). The CDR3 covers 16 residues. The V end was cut by 4 bases, the J end by 0 bases, with 15 bases between. Germline V CDR1 and CDR2: MGHRA, YSYEKL. The CDR3 coding sequence is TGCGCCAGCAGCCCTACAGAGAGGGACGCTAACTATGGCTACACCTTC. Translating gives CASSPTERDANYGYTF.

This chain links TRBV7-3 with TRBJ2-1, with TRBD2 matching over 10 bases. The CDR3 extends over 20 amino acids. Unmatched junction bases numbered 16, after V lost 5 bases and J lost 0 bases. Germline lookup yields CDR1 SGHTA and CDR2 FQGTGA. CDR3 loop: CASSTSLAGPGVVSYNEQFF. CDR3 DNA: TGTGCCAGCAGCACCTCACTAGCGGGGCCGGGGGTGGTCTCCTACAATGAGCAGTTCTTC.

A few counts support this clonotype. The chain is built from TRBV4-1 and TRBJ1-3; D not resolved. This CDR3 region has 20 residues. CDR1 MGHRA and CDR2 YSYEKL come from the germline V gene. Between the trimmed V and J ends, which lost 2 bases and 3 bases, there was a span of 26 bases. The CDR3 region is CASSQFVRIAQKAIGNTIYF. As DNA, the CDR3 is TGCGCCAGCAGCCAATTTGTAAGAATTGCGCAGAAGGCGATTGGAAACACCATATATTTT.

This clonotype was seen a single time. The chain combines TRBV7-3 with TRBJ2-7, with a tentative D call TRBD2 (6 bases). Germline V CDR1 and CDR2: SGHTA, FQGTGA. The CDR3 covers 15 residues. V gave up 2 bases and J gave up 7 bases, with 18 bases separating them. The CDR3 DNA is TGTGCCAGCAGCTTAGGGGGGATTAGACGAGGGGAGCAGTACTTC. It encodes CASSLGGIRRGEQYF.

V is TRBV30 and J is TRBJ1-5, with no clear D. CDR1 is GTSNPN and CDR2 is SVGIG in the germline V gene (reference sequence). Trimming stripped 0 bases from V and 5 bases from J, with 8 bases between. The CDR3 length is 13 residues. The CDR3 nucleotides are TGTGCCTGGAGTGTAATTGCGGATCAGCCCCAGCATTTT. Its translation is CAWSVIADQPQHF.

V and J are TRBV30 and TRBJ1-1; 9 nucleotides agree with TRBD1. This CDR3 has 13 amino acids. CDR1 and CDR2 from the germline V gene are GTSNPN and SVGIG (reference sequence). J lost 4 bases, V lost 3 bases, and 3 bases had no gene match. This CDR3 is CAWSLDRGTEAFF. The CDR3 DNA reads as TGTGCCTGGAGCTTGGACAGGGGCACTGAAGCTTTCTTT.

Concerning this clonotype: With a much larger clone just one base away, this may be a read error. This rearrangement joins TRBV6-5 to TRBJ1-2; TRBD1 matches 7 bases. Germline CDR1 MNHEY, CDR2 SVGAGI. The CDR3 sequence is 12 residues long. Trimming removed 7 bases from V and 9 bases from J; junction bases left unmatched: 8. The DNA for the CDR3 is TGTGCCAGCACAGACAGGGTCTCTTGCTACACCTTC. The encoded protein is CASTDRVSCYTF.

This clonotype has just a few counts. The chain carries TRBV27 and TRBJ1-1; no firm D call. V was clipped by 6 bases and J by 0 bases, with 11 bases between them. Per the germline V gene, CDR1 is MNHEY and CDR2 is SMNVEV (reference sequence). The CDR3 is 14 residues long. The CDR3 is CASRPTLMNTEAFF. The CDR3 DNA reads as TGTGCCAGCAGGCCAACCCTCATGAACACTGAAGCTTTCTTT.

The chain links TRBV10-2 to TRBJ2-1, with 8 nucleotides matching TRBD1. Germline CDR1 and CDR2: WSHSY and SAAADI. Trimming cost V 10 bases and J 3 bases; bases outside gene matches: 5. This CDR3 comprises 13 residues. The CDR3 sequence: CATRDRSYNEQFF. The CDR3 DNA reads TGCGCCACCCGGGACAGGAGCTACAATGAGCAGTTCTTC.

The J gene is TRBJ1-6, the V gene TRBV6-5; 7 bases fit TRBD1. Germline assignment: CDR1 MNHEY and CDR2 SVGAGI. The CDR3 consists of 15 residues. V gave up 5 bases and J gave up 7 bases; unmatched junction bases: 8. The CDR3 DNA reads as TGTGCCAGCAGTCCCAGGACAGGAGGAAATTCACCCCTCCACTTT. Translation: CASSPRTGGNSPLHF.

The sample holds a few counts of this clonotype. The chain has TRBV5-6 and TRBJ2-5; 7 bases agree with TRBD1. Per germline, CDR1 SGHDT and CDR2 YYEEEE. This CDR3 contains 16 residues. The ends lost 2 bases at V and 0 bases at J; junction bases unmatched: 7. The CDR3 is CASSLPTGQYQETQYF. The CDR3 bases are TGTGCCAGCAGCTTACCGACAGGGCAATACCAAGAGACCCAGTACTTC. The full variable domain, its missing parts supplied by reference TRBV5-6 and TRBJ2-5, is DAGVTQSPTHLIKTRGQQVTLRCSPKSGHDTVSWYQQALGQGPQFIFQYYEEEERQRGNFPDRFSGHQFPNYSSELNVNALLLGDSALYLCASSLPTGQYQETQYFGPGTRLLVL.

This sequence joins TRBV18 and TRBJ1-6; D not certain. V was trimmed by 3 bases and J by 5 bases, leaving 8 bases between them. Germline loops: CDR1 KGHSH, CDR2 LQKENI. CDR3 length: 14 amino acids. The CDR3 coding sequence is TGTGCCAGCTCACCCTTCCGGGATAATTCACCCCTCCACTTT. Translation: CASSPFRDNSPLHF.

This clonotype is medium-sized in the sample. This chain uses TRBV30 with TRBJ1-2, with D hard to call. Germline CDR1 and CDR2: GTSNPN and SVGIG (reference sequence). V was trimmed by 4 bases and J by 2 bases, leaving 5 bases between them. This CDR3 spans 11 amino acids. The CDR3 reads CAWMSNYGYTF. The DNA for the CDR3 is TGTGCCTGGATGTCAAACTATGGCTACACCTTC.

Notes on this clonotype: Mismatch with germline at one junction end may stem from a read error. This chain uses TRBV4-2 with TRBJ1-2; weak D call: TRBD1 (6 bases). Germline V gene lookup returns CDR1 LGHNA and CDR2 YNFKEQ. The CDR3 has 14 residues. The CDR3 sequence: CASSQPAGVYGYTF. The CDR3 DNA sequence: TGCGCCAGCAGCCAACCTGCAGGGGTCTATGGCTACACCTTC.

The chain couples TRBV11-2 to TRBJ2-3; the match to TRBD1 covers 7 bases. Germline V gene lookup returns CDR1 SGHAT and CDR2 FQNNGV. J lost 5 bases, V lost 3 bases, and 5 bases had no gene match. This CDR3 contains 14 residues. The CDR3 DNA is TGTGCCAGCAGCTTTGGACAGGCGAGAGATACGCAGTATTTT. It translates to CASSFGQARDTQYF.

This chain links TRBV11-2 with TRBJ1-1, with a possible D match to TRBD1 (5 bases). V gave up 5 bases and J gave up 4 bases, with 14 bases separating them. The germline V gene has CDR1 SGHAT and CDR2 FQNNGV. The CDR3 runs to 14 residues. This CDR3 is CASSEGVPRTEAFF. CDR3 DNA sequence: TGTGCCAGCAGCGAAGGGGTACCTCGCACTGAAGCTTTCTTT.

This clonotype was picked up a small number of times. The chain uses TRBV7-2 and TRBJ1-2, with 7 bases lining up with TRBD1. The germline CDR1 and CDR2 sequences are SGHTA and FQGNSA. The CDR3 runs to 15 residues. V shed 6 bases, J shed 4 bases, and the junction held 11 bases outside the gene matches. The CDR3 region is CASSSMTGSFYGYTF. CDR3 coding DNA: TGTGCCAGCAGTAGTATGACAGGGTCCTTCTATGGCTACACCTTC.